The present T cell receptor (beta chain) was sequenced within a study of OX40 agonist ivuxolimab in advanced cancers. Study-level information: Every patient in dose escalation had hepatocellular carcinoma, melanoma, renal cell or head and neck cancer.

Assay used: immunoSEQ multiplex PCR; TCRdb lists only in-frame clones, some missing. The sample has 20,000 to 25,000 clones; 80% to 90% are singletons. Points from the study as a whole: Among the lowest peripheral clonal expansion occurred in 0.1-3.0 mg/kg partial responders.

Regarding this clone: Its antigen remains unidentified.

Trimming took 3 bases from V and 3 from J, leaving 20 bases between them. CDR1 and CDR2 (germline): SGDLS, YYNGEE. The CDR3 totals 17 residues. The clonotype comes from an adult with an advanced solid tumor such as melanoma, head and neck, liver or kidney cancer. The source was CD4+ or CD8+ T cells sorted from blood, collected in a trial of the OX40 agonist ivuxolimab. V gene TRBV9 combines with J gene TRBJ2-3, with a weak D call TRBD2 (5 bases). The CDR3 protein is CASSAPGNGPATDTQYF. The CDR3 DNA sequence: TGTGCCAGCAGCGCCCCGGGGAACGGGCCTGCGACAGATACGCAGTATTTT.